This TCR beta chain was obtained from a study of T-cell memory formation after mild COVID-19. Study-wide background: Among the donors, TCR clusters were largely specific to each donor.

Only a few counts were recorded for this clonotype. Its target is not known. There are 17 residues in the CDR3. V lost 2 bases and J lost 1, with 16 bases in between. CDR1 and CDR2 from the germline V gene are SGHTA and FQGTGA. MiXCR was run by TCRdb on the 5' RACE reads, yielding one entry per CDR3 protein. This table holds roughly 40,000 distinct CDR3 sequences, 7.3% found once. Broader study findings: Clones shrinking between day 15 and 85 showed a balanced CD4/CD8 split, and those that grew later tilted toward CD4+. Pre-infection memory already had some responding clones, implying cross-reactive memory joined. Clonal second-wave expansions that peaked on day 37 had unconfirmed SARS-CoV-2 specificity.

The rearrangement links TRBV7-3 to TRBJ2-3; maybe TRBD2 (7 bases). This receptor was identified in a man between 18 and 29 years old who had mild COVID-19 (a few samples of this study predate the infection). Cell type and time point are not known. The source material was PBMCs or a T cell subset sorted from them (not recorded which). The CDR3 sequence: CASSLLGGPAGTDTQYF. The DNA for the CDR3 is TGTGCCAGCAGCTTATTGGGGGGGCCAGCTGGCACAGATACGCAGTATTTT.